Each of the 21 T cell receptor beta chains below was sequenced from the same sample in a study of T cells after yellow fever vaccination. MiXCR, applied by TCRdb to the 5' RACE reads, yields one record per CDR3 protein. Seen here are under 300,000 distinct CDR3 sequences, 6.9% observed once, and the top ten hold 0.85%. The sequencing here drew on CD4+ T cells sorted from PBMCs, taken 15 days after the yellow fever booster vaccination. Receptor source: a man aged 25-40 years who received the YFV17D yellow fever vaccine.

This clonotype was observed a few times. The V call is TRBV12-3 or TRBV12-4, the J call TRBJ2-7; 10 nucleotides match TRBD1. The CDR3 runs to 14 residues. V trimming: 5 bases; J trimming: 4 bases; junction bases outside the gene matches: 5. CDR3 protein: CASSIRDRGYEQYF. The CDR3 coding sequence is TGTGCCAGCAGTATCCGGGACAGGGGTTACGAGCAGTACTTC.

There are a few counts of this clonotype. The genes are TRBV6-1 and TRBJ2-7, with D perhaps TRBD1 (6 bases). CDR1 is MNHNS, CDR2 SASEGT, per germline. Trimming stripped 5 bases from V and 5 bases from J, with 19 bases between. The CDR3 is made up of 15 amino acids. CDR3 in DNA: TGTGCCAGCAGTCTCACGAGGGGGTCTGCGAACGAGCAGTACTTC. The encoded protein is CASSLTRGSANEQYF.

This clonotype was observed many times. V and J are TRBV5-1 and TRBJ1-2; 7 bases line up with TRBD1. From germline, CDR1 is SGHRS and CDR2 YFSETQ. After removal of 0 bases from V and 5 bases from J, the junction contained 4 bases not matched to a gene. This CDR3 comprises 14 residues. CDR3 sequence (DNA): TGCGCCAGCAGCTTGGACAGGGGCGGTTATGGCTACACCTTC. This encodes CASSLDRGGYGYTF.

V and J are TRBV5-1 and TRBJ2-5, with D perhaps TRBD1 or TRBD2 (5 bases each). The CDR3 is made up of 14 amino acids. Trimming took 3 bases from V and 3 from J, leaving 12 bases between them. Germline V gene data show CDR1 as SGHRS and CDR2 as YFSETQ. CDR3 DNA: TGCGCCAGCAGCTCTTGGGGGTATGAAGAGACCCAGTACTTC. This translates into CASSSWGYEETQYF.

This clonotype turned up a few times. The gene calls are TRBV5-1 and TRBJ2-7; 14 bases are a match to TRBD2. V gave up 4 bases and J gave up 2 bases; unmatched junction bases: 2. CDR3 length: 15 amino acids. Germline CDR1 SGHRS, CDR2 YFSETQ. CDR3 region: CASSAGLAGAYEQYF. Here the CDR3 DNA reads TGCGCCAGCAGCGCGGGACTAGCGGGAGCCTACGAGCAGTACTTC.

Many counts were recorded for this clonotype. The chain carries TRBV20-1 and TRBJ2-3; 7 nucleotides align to TRBD2. The V segment lost 7 bases and the J segment 1 base; nucleotides outside the gene matches: 5. This CDR3 has 13 amino acids. Germline CDR1 is DFQATT and CDR2 is SNEGSKA (reference sequence). CDR3 in DNA: TGCAGTGGACGGGACTACCGCACAGATACGCAGTATTTT. Amino acid sequence: CSGRDYRTDTQYF.

This clonotype occurred a few times. The chain employs TRBV5-1 and TRBJ2-3; D gene uncertain. There are 12 residues in the CDR3. The germline gives CDR1 SGHRS, CDR2 YFSETQ. The V gene lost 4 bases and the J gene lost 6 bases, with 9 bases spanning the gap. CDR3 nucleotides: TGCGCCAGCAGCCCCCAGTTGGATACGCAGTATTTT. This encodes CASSPQLDTQYF.

This clonotype was picked up a small number of times. The chain recombines TRBV5-6 with TRBJ2-7, with unresolved D. Between the trimmed V and J ends, which lost 1 base and 5 bases, there was a span of 7 bases. CDR3 length: 12 residues. The germline CDR1 and CDR2 sequences are SGHDT and YYEEEE. CDR3 in DNA: TGTGCCAGCAGCTTGAACCGGGACGAGCAGTACTTC. As protein: CASSLNRDEQYF.

This clonotype has a handful of counts. V usage is TRBV11-2 and J usage is TRBJ1-4; D not resolved. Germline V gene sequence: CDR1 SGHAT, CDR2 FQNNGV. Trimming left V 5 bases short and J 7 bases short, with 8 bases between. CDR3 length: 12 amino acids. CDR3 nucleotides: TGTGCCAGCAGCCGGACGGGTGAAAAACTGTTTTTT. Translated: CASSRTGEKLFF.

This clonotype was recorded at least ten times. The chain employs TRBV25-1 and TRBJ1-6, with D perhaps matching TRBD1 (6 bases). Trimming shortened V by 7 bases and J by 7 bases, and 17 bases separated the two germline ends. The CDR3 consists of 15 residues. The germline gives CDR1 MGHDK, CDR2 SYGVNS. The CDR3 spells CASNPEGRGNSPLHF. In DNA form, the CDR3 reads TGTGCCAGCAATCCGGAGGGCAGGGGCAATTCACCCCTCCACTTT. The entire variable domain, with the rest obtained from reference TRBV25-1 and TRBJ1-6, is as follows: EADIYQTPRYLVIGTGKKITLECSQTMGHDKMYWYQQDPGMELHLIHYSYGVNSTEKGDLSSESTVSRIRTEHFPLTLESARPSHTSQYLCASNPEGRGNSPLHFGNGTRLTVT.

The V call is TRBV5-1, the J call TRBJ2-3; D possibly matches TRBD1 or TRBD2 (5 bases each). From germline, CDR1 is SGHRS and CDR2 YFSETQ. V was clipped by 5 bases and J by 3 bases, with 16 bases between them. The CDR3 consists of 15 residues. CDR3 sequence (DNA): TGCGCCAGCAGGTGGGGGAGTTCTCCTACAGATACGCAGTATTTT. Translation gives CASRWGSSPTDTQYF.

The V gene is TRBV29-1, the J gene TRBJ2-2; D not certain. Trimming removed 5 bases from V and 4 bases from J, with 14 bases in between. This CDR3 is 14 amino acids long. CDR1 and CDR2 from the germline V gene are SQVTM and ANQGSEA. The DNA for the CDR3 is TGCAGCGTTCGAGCCACATGGACCACCGGGGAGCTGTTTTTT. Its translation is CSVRATWTTGELFF.

This clonotype has more than one count but fewer than ten. The chain joins TRBV5-1 to TRBJ2-3, with D perhaps matching TRBD2 (6 bases). The CDR3 runs 15 residues. Trimming took 2 bases from V and 7 from J, leaving 17 bases between them. Germline V lookup: CDR1 SGHRS, CDR2 YFSETQ. The CDR3 region has the DNA TGCGCCAGCAGCTTTGGCGGGGACCCACAGAATACGCAGTATTTT. Translated: CASSFGGDPQNTQYF.

The V call is TRBV12-3 or TRBV12-4, the J call TRBJ2-7, with 7 bases matching TRBD2. The CDR3 sequence is 17 residues long. J was trimmed by 1 base and V by 2 bases; bases with no gene match: 11. CDR3 DNA: TGTGCCAGCAGTTTAAAAAGATTGGGGAGGGGATCCTACGAGCAGTACTTC. Translated: CASSLKRLGRGSYEQYF.

This clonotype has ten or more counts. This chain uses TRBV29-1 with TRBJ2-5; the match to TRBD1 covers 7 bases. Looked up from germline, CDR1 is SQVTM and CDR2 is ANQGSEA. This CDR3 contains 12 residues. With V trimmed by 3 bases and J by 7 bases, 5 bases remained unmatched. In nucleotides, the CDR3 is TGCAGCGTTGATAGACAGGGATCGACCCAGTACTTC. Amino acids: CSVDRQGSTQYF.

The chain uses TRBV10-3 and TRBJ2-1; TRBD1 matches 8 bases. Trimming cost V 10 bases and J 7 bases; bases outside gene matches: 21. CDR1 is ENHRY, CDR2 SYGVKD, per germline. The CDR3 runs to 17 residues. CDR3 DNA sequence: TGTGCCACGACTGGGACAGGCAGAAGGAGGGGATATAATGAGCAGTTCTTC. Protein product: CATTGTGRRRGYNEQFF.

Regarding this clonotype: A much bigger clone sits one base away, suggesting this may be a read error. The genes are TRBV3-1 and TRBJ2-3; 7 nucleotides agree with TRBD2. V gave up 2 bases and J gave up 4 bases; unmatched junction bases: 15. The CDR3 runs 18 residues. Per the germline V gene, CDR1 is LGHDT and CDR2 is YNNKEL (reference sequence). The chain's CDR3 is CASSQRTRGRQGPDTQYF. The CDR3 DNA reads as TGTGCCAGCAGCCAAAGGACTAGAGGGAGGCAAGGGCCAGATACGCAGTATTTT.

In its sample, this clonotype was seen a few times. V and J are TRBV7-2 and TRBJ2-7; D is unresolved. V shed 3 bases and J shed 5 bases, with 11 bases lying between them. Per germline, CDR1 SGHTA and CDR2 FQGNSA. CDR3 size: 13 residues. CDR3 sequence reads: CASSLDGVHEQYF. The CDR3 nucleotides read TGTGCCAGCAGCTTGGACGGAGTCCACGAGCAGTACTTC.

This clonotype has only a few counts. J is TRBJ2-5 and V is TRBV14; 9 bases are shared with TRBD1. Germline CDR1 and CDR2: SGHDN and FVKESK. V trimming: 5 bases; J trimming: 0 bases; junction bases outside the gene matches: 1. This CDR3 spans 14 amino acids. The CDR3 DNA reads TGTGCCAGCAGCGACAGGGGGTACCAAGAGACCCAGTACTTC. Amino acid sequence: CASSDRGYQETQYF.

This clonotype was recorded a few times. No DNA is shown, since the ends of the CDR3 on it are uncertain; the CDR3 is the one TCRdb lists. J is TRBJ2-7 and V is TRBV18; the D call of TRBD1 is as the table states it, not checked on the DNA. CDR1 is KGHSH and CDR2 is LQKENI in the germline V gene. The CDR3 spans 15 residues, counting both ends. The CDR3 loop reads CASSVGTGTGILPYF.

This clonotype was seen many times. The V and J genes are TRBV9 and TRBJ1-1, with D possibly being TRBD1 (5 bases). V was trimmed by 0 bases and J by 1 base, leaving 16 bases between them. The germline CDR1 and CDR2 sequences are SGDLS and YYNGEE. The CDR3 length is 17 residues. CDR3 coding DNA: TGTGCCAGCAGCGTAGGGGGGAGGTTGGGCACGAACACTGAAGCTTTCTTT. Translating gives CASSVGGRLGTNTEAFF.